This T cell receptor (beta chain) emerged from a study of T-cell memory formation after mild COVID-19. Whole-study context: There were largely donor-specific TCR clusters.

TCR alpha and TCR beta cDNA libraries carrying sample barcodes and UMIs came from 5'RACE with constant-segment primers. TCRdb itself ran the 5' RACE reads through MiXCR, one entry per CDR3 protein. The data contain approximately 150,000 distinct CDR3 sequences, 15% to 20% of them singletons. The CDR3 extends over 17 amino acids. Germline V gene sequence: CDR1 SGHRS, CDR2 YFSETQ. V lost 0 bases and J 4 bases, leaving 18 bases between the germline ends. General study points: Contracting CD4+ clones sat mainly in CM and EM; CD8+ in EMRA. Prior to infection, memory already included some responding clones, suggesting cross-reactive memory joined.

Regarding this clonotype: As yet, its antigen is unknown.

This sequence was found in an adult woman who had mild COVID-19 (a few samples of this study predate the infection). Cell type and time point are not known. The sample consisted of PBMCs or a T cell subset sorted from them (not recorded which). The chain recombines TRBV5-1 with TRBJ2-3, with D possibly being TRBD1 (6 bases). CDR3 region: CASSLGHRDRKADTQYF. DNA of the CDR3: TGCGCCAGCAGCTTGGGCCACAGGGACCGTAAAGCAGATACGCAGTATTTT.